These 13 T cell receptor beta chains originate from one sample sequenced in a study of cytomegalovirus exposure and HLA in healthy donors. In the PCR, 60 Vbeta and 13 Jbeta primers were used. Repertoires were generated with immunoSEQ multiplex PCR, while TCRdb's copy carries only in-frame clones and drops some. The sample holds roughly 70,000 clones, roughly 82% seen once. Sample: PBMCs. These receptors all come from a man in his late teens or twenties in good health and CMV-seronegative.

J is TRBJ2-2 and V is TRBV9; TRBD1 might be the D (6 bases). V lost 0 bases, J lost 3 bases, and 15 bases lay in between. The V gene's germline CDR1 is SGDLS and CDR2 YYNGEE. The CDR3 contains 17 residues. The CDR3 here is CASSVATGQGYTGELFF. The CDR3 DNA sequence: TGTGCCAGCAGCGTAGCTACTGGGCAGGGGTACACCGGGGAGCTGTTTTTT.

The chain recombines TRBV10-3 with TRBJ2-3; 14 nucleotides align to TRBD2. The germline CDR1 and CDR2 sequences are ENHRY and SYGVKD. J was trimmed by 2 bases and V by 0 bases; bases with no gene match: 7. This CDR3 has 19 residues. CDR3 coding DNA: TGTGCCATCAGTGAGTCGAGATGGGGACTAGCGGGAGACACAGATACGCAGTATTTT. It is translated as CAISESRWGLAGDTDTQYF.

This chain links TRBV28 with TRBJ2-1; 10 nucleotides line up with TRBD2. The CDR3 runs to 17 residues. The V gene end was trimmed by 2 bases and the J gene end by 5 bases; junction bases not matched to a gene: 9. Germline CDR1 and CDR2: MDHEN and SYDVKM. The CDR3 loop is CASSLHTSGVKNNEQFF. The CDR3 coding sequence is TGTGCCAGCAGTTTACACACTAGCGGGGTGAAAAACAATGAGCAGTTCTTC.

To note about this clone: The identical CDR3 is also encoded by other nucleotide sequences in the sample. This chain joins TRBV5-1 and TRBJ2-3, with 11 bases identical to TRBD2. The CDR3 is made up of 16 amino acids. Germline loops: CDR1 SGHRS, CDR2 YFSETQ. After removal of 2 bases from V and 2 bases from J, the junction contained 4 bases not matched to a gene. CDR3: CASSFLAGGPTDTQYF. The CDR3 DNA is TGCGCCAGCAGCTTTTTAGCGGGGGGGCCCACAGATACGCAGTATTTT.

In its sample, this clone was seen a few times. V usage is TRBV6-6 and J usage is TRBJ1-1, with 9 bases lining up with TRBD1. In germline, CDR1 is MNHNY, CDR2 SVGAGI (reference sequence). CDR3 length equals 14 residues. V dropped 0 bases and J dropped 4; count of bases not matched to a gene: 0. CDR3 amino acids: CASSYSTGGTEAFF. Here the CDR3 DNA reads TGTGCCAGCAGTTACTCGACAGGGGGCACTGAAGCTTTCTTT.

A word on this clone: The same CDR3 can be traced to other DNA sequences in this sample. The chain has TRBV9 and TRBJ2-1, with D perhaps matching TRBD2 (6 bases). This CDR3 is 15 amino acids long. In germline, CDR1 is SGDLS, CDR2 YYNGEE. Deletions cut 0 bases from V and 1 base from J, with 8 bases between. CDR3 residues: CASSVGSGSYNEQFF. The CDR3 coding sequence is TGTGCCAGCAGCGTAGGTAGCGGTTCCTACAATGAGCAGTTCTTC.

The rearrangement uses TRBV23-1 and TRBJ1-2; D remains ambiguous. TRBV23-1 is labeled an ORF, and its function is uncertain. V lost 0 bases, J lost 2 bases, and 13 bases lay in between. The CDR3 loop spans 16 amino acids. In DNA form, the CDR3 reads TGCGCCAGCAGTCAATCGAGGCCCAGCCCAAACTATGGCTACACCTTC. It yields the protein CASSQSRPSPNYGYTF.

The J gene is TRBJ1-1, the V gene TRBV7-3; the D gene is possibly TRBD1 (6 bases). The CDR3 totals 14 residues. CDR1 is SGHTA and CDR2 is FQGTGA in the germline V gene. V gave up 1 base and J gave up 5 bases, with 11 bases separating them. The CDR3 DNA follows: TGTGCCAGCAGCTTAAAGGGGGATGGGACTGAAGCTTTCTTT. Translation gives CASSLKGDGTEAFF. Drawing the rest from reference TRBV7-3 and TRBJ1-1, the complete variable domain is GAGVSQTPSNKVTEKGKYVELRCDPISGHTALYWYRQSLGQGPEFLIYFQGTGAADDSGLPNDRFFAVRPEGSVSTLKIQRTERGDSAVYLCASSLKGDGTEAFFGQGTRLTVV.

CDR3 nucleotide sequence: TGCGCCAGCAGCCAAGGCTTAATCGAGCCCGGGGAGCTGTTTTTT. The encoded protein is CASSQGLIEPGELFF. The V and J genes are TRBV4-1 and TRBJ2-2; D remains ambiguous. The CDR3 covers 15 residues. Germline V gene sequence: CDR1 MGHRA, CDR2 YSYEKL. Trimming pared 1 base from V and 6 bases from J, leaving 12 bases between.

The table lists this clone with a few counts. V and J are TRBV4-3 and TRBJ1-1; 7 bases are a match to TRBD1. The CDR3 sequence is 15 residues long. The V segment lost 1 base and the J segment 0 bases; nucleotides outside the gene matches: 2. The germline CDR1 and CDR2 sequences are LGHNA and YSLEER. CDR3 protein: CASSQGTGLNTEAFF. The DNA for the CDR3 is TGCGCCAGCAGCCAAGGGACAGGTTTGAACACTGAAGCTTTCTTT.

This chain uses TRBV4-2 with TRBJ1-2; 7 positions agree with TRBD1. J was trimmed by 3 bases and V by 3 bases; bases with no gene match: 4. CDR1 and CDR2 from the germline V gene are LGHNA and YNFKEQ. The CDR3 has 14 residues. The CDR3 region is CASSHPQGDYGYTF. The CDR3 DNA follows: TGTGCCAGCAGCCACCCCCAGGGGGACTATGGCTACACCTTC.

This chain uses TRBV27 with TRBJ2-7; D unclear. CDR1 is MNHEY and CDR2 is SMNVEV in the germline V gene (reference sequence). V was pared by 1 base and J by 3 bases, with 13 bases between. The CDR3 loop spans 15 amino acids. The CDR3 coding sequence is TGTGCCAGCAGTTTATGGAGAGCAAAGGTCTACGAGCAGTACTTC. This gives the protein CASSLWRAKVYEQYF.

The CDR3 here is CASSERNTEAFF. The CDR3 DNA reads TGTGCCAGCAGCGAGCGGAACACTGAAGCTTTCTTT. The chain joins TRBV28 to TRBJ1-1; no definite D call. Germline assignment: CDR1 MDHEN and CDR2 SYDVKM. The V end was cut by 6 bases, the J end by 1 base, with 6 bases between. The length of the CDR3 is 12 residues.